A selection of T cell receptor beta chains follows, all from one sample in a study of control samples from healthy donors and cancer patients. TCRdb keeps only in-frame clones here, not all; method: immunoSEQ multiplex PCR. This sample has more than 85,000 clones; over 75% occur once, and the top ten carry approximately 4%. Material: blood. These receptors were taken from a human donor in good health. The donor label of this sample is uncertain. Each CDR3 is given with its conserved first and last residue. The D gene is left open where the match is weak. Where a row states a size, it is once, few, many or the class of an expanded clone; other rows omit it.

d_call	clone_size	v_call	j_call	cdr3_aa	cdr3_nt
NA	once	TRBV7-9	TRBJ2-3	CASSFGQYTDTQYF	TGTGCCAGCAGCTTTGGACAGTACACAGATACGCAGTATTTT
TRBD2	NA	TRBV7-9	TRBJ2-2	CASSLGLRGGYTGELFF	TGTGCCAGCAGCTTGGGTCTGCGGGGGGGCTACACCGGGGAGCTGTTTTTT
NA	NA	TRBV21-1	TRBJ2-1	CASSLTSGGTNEQFF	TGTGCCAGCAGTCTGACTAGCGGGGGAACGAATGAGCAGTTCTTC
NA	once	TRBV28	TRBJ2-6	CASSSWTDGSGANVLTF	TGTGCCAGCAGTTCCTGGACAGATGGCTCTGGGGCCAACGTCCTGACTTTC
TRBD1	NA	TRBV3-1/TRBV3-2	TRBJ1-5	CASSGQGGSNQPQHF	TGTGCCAGCAGTGGACAGGGGGGTAGCAATCAGCCCCAGCATTTT
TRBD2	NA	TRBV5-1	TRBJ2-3	CASSLWSASGGEYF	TGCGCCAGCAGCTTATGGTCGGCTAGCGGGGGAGAGTATTTT
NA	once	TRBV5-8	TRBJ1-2	CASKYAVYYGYTF	TGTGCCAGCAAATACGCAGTATATTATGGCTACACCTTC
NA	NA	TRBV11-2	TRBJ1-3	CASRRSTNSGNTIYF	TGTGCCAGCAGACGTTCAACTAACTCTGGAAACACCATATATTTT
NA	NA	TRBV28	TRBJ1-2	CASSLGPTEGGYTF	TGTGCCAGCAGTTTAGGCCCCACGGAAGGAGGCTACACCTTC
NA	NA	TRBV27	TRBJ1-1	CASSLGGLGEAFF	TGTGCCAGCAGTTTAGGGGGACTCGGTGAAGCTTTCTTT
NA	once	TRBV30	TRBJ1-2	CAWSDPILYGYTF	TGTGCCTGGAGTGATCCGATCCTCTATGGCTACACCTTC